This TCR beta chain was sequenced in a study of vaccination effects on CD4 cells after COVID-19. This clone was counted only a few times. The antigen remains undetermined. Trimming cost V 3 bases and J 9 bases, with 21 bases left between them. Germline V CDR1 and CDR2: MGHRA, YSYEKL. The CDR3 is 15 residues long. Antigen-specific CD4+ T cells were first expanded with viral peptide pools by the ViraFEST assay and only then sequenced. The culture ran for approximately nine days before CD4+ T cells were isolated. Two-dose BNT162b2 or mRNA-1273 vaccination was given to participants. Data came from immunoSEQ multiplex PCR; TCRdb stores just in-frame clones and leaves some out. Found here are about 59,000 clones, 60% to 80% of them singletons; the top ten hold less than 2.5%.

The material sequenced was CD4+ T cells from PBMCs cultured with HCoV-OC43 spike peptides, taken after COVID-19 vaccination. Subset denoted: HCoV-OC43 spike overlapping peptide pool stimulation. The J gene is TRBJ2-7, the V gene TRBV4-1, with unresolved D. This TCR was sampled from a human donor who received a COVID-19 vaccine. The CDR3 bases are TGCGCCAGCAGCCAGGGGTACGGGCCCTCCTTCCGGCAGTACGTC. Its protein product is CASSQGYGPSFRQYV.